The present T cell receptor beta chain was sequenced within a study of cytomegalovirus exposure and HLA in healthy donors. The primer mix had 60 Vbeta and 13 Jbeta primers. Measured with immunoSEQ multiplex PCR; TCRdb has only the in-frame clones, and not every one. This table holds approximately 200,000 clones, around 85% found once. Germline assignment: CDR1 SQVTM and CDR2 ANQGSEA. This CDR3 contains 14 residues. V trimming: 7 bases; J trimming: 8 bases; junction bases outside the gene matches: 12. The clonotype originates from a girl aged 2-10 years in good health and CMV-seronegative. Sequences were obtained from PBMCs. V and J are TRBV29-1 and TRBJ2-1; 9 nucleotides align to TRBD1. The CDR3 sequence is CSAQLTGGNDEQFF. Here the CDR3 DNA reads TGCAGCGCTCAACTAACAGGGGGCAACGATGAGCAGTTCTTC.